These T cell receptor beta chains were read from a single sample in a study of graft-versus-host responses after intestinal transplantation. Profiled with immunoSEQ multiplex PCR; TCRdb holds only in-frame clones, not every one. The sample lists some 110,000 clones, approximately 93% seen once, with roughly 1% in the top ten. These receptors lack a known antigen. The material was unstimulated CD8+ T cells sorted from spleen or lymph node cells, obtained before transplant. These receptors were obtained from a human donor who was the organ donor for an intestinal transplant. Both conserved end residues are part of each CDR3. D genes are given only for firm matches. Clone size is shown for a subset of rows, as once, few, many or a class of expanded clone.

V gene	D gene	clone size	J gene	CDR3 DNA	CDR3 protein
TRBV27	.	once	TRBJ1-1	TGTGCCAGCAGTTTACGCGGGGGGCACACTGAAGCTTTCTTT	CASSLRGGHTEAFF
TRBV5-4	.	.	TRBJ1-3	TGTGCCAGCAGCTTGGGGGGGGACGGAAACACCATATATTTT	CASSLGGDGNTIYF
TRBV5-1	.	.	TRBJ1-3	TGCGCCAGCAGCTTCACCGGGTCCTCTGGAAACACCATATATTTT	CASSFTGSSGNTIYF
TRBV7-6	TRBD1	.	TRBJ2-1	TGTGCCAGCAGCTTAGACAGGGGCATCTACAATGAGCAGTTCTTC	CASSLDRGIYNEQFF
TRBV6-6	TRBD1	.	TRBJ2-7	TGTGCCAGCAGACACAGGGGAGTATACGAGCAGTACTTC	CASRHRGVYEQYF
TRBV4-1	.	once	TRBJ2-7	TGCGCCAGCAGCCAAGATACAGCTGAGGGGTACGAGCAGTACTTC	CASSQDTAEGYEQYF
TRBV7-9	.	.	TRBJ1-2	TGTGCCAGCAGCTTAGTACAGCCTATTGCCTATGGCTACACCTTC	CASSLVQPIAYGYTF
TRBV6-5	.	.	TRBJ1-2	TGTGCCAGCAGTTACGGGATCGGCGGCTACACCTTC	CASSYGIGGYTF
TRBV5-5	.	.	TRBJ2-1	TGTGCCAGCAGCTTGGCCAGATCTAAGAGCCCCTACAATGAGCAGTTCTTC	CASSLARSKSPYNEQFF
TRBV7-2	.	.	TRBJ2-7	TGTGCCAGCAGCTTCCCCGGGAGCGACGAGCAGTACTTC	CASSFPGSDEQYF
TRBV10-3	.	.	TRBJ2-1	TGTGCCATCAGTGAGTCGGGGGAGCAGTTCTTC	CAISESGEQFF
TRBV19	.	.	TRBJ1-1	TGTGCCAGTTCTATCGATATGTTCACTGAAGCTTTCTTT	CASSIDMFTEAFF
TRBV7-2	TRBD2	.	TRBJ2-1	TGTGCCAGCAGCTTAGGGGGACTAGCGACCAATGAGCAGTTCTTC	CASSLGGLATNEQFF
TRBV5-1	.	.	TRBJ2-1	TGCGCCAGCAGCTTGAAACGGGGCTTCTACAATGAGCAGTTCTTC	CASSLKRGFYNEQFF
TRBV4-3	TRBD1	.	TRBJ2-7	TGCGCCAGCAGCGAGGGACAGGGAGGTTCCTACGAGCAGTACTTC	CASSEGQGGSYEQYF
TRBV29-1	.	.	TRBJ1-1	TGCAGCGTTGAAGGCACCGGAGGGAACACTGAAGCTTTCTTT	CSVEGTGGNTEAFF
TRBV7-8	TRBD1	.	TRBJ2-7	TGTGCCAGCAGCCCCACAGGGGCCTCCTACGAGCAGTACTTC	CASSPTGASYEQYF
TRBV2	TRBD2	.	TRBJ2-3	TGTGCCAGCAGTGAAGGACTAGCGGTCACAGATACGCAGTATTTT	CASSEGLAVTDTQYF
TRBV28	.	.	TRBJ2-1	TGTGCCAGCAACTCAGGGAACTACAATGAGCAGTTCTTC	CASNSGNYNEQFF
TRBV4-2	.	once	TRBJ1-2	TGTGCCAGCAGCCAAGATGGGGGGGCCAGGGGCTACACCTTC	CASSQDGGARGYTF
TRBV27	.	.	TRBJ2-7	TGTGCCAGCAGTTTGAGGGCCGCCTACGAGCAGTACTTC	CASSLRAAYEQYF
TRBV19	TRBD1	.	TRBJ2-7	TGTGCCAGTAGTTTCGGGACAGGGGGCTACGAGCAGTACTTC	CASSFGTGGYEQYF
TRBV6-6	TRBD1	.	TRBJ1-1	TGTGCCAGCCGGGACAGGAGCAACGCCAGGAACACTGAAGCTTTCTTT	CASRDRSNARNTEAFF
TRBV29-1	.	.	TRBJ1-2	TGCAGCGTTGTTGGCTGGAGTTCAAACTATGGCTACACCTTC	CSVVGWSSNYGYTF
TRBV14	.	.	TRBJ2-1	TGTGCCAGCAGCCAGAGGGGAAATGAGCAGTTCTTC	CASSQRGNEQFF